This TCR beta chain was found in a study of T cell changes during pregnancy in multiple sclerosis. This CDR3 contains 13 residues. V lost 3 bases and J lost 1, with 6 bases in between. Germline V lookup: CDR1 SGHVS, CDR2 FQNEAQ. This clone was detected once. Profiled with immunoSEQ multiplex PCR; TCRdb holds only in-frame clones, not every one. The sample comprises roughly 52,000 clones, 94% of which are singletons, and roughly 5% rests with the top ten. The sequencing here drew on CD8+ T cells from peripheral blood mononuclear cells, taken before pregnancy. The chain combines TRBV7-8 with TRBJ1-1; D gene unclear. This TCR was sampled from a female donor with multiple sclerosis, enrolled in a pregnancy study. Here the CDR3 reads CASSLSGNTEAFF. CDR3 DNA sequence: TGTGCCAGCAGCTTGTCGGGGAACACTGAAGCTTTCTTT.